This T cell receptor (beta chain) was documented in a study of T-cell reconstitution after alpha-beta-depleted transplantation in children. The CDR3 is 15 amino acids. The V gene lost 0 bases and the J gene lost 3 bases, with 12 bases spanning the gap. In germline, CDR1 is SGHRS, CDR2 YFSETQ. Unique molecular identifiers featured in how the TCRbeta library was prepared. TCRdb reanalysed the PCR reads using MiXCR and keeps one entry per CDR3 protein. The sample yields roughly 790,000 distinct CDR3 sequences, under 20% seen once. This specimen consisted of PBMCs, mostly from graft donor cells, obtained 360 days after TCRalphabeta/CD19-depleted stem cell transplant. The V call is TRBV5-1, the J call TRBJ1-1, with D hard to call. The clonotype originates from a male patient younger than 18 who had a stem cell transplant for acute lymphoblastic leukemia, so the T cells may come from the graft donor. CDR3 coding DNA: TGCGCCAGCAGCTTGGAACGTCGGGAATACACTGAAGCTTTCTTT. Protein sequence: CASSLERREYTEAFF.